The 27 T cell receptor beta chains below come from one sample, sequenced in a study of T-cell reconstitution after alpha-beta-depleted transplantation in children. Using unique molecular identifiers, the investigators prepared the TCRbeta library. Using its own MiXCR run on the PCR reads, TCRdb lists one record per CDR3 protein. The sample contains 400,000 to 550,000 distinct CDR3 sequences, about 10% of which appear only once. Sequenced material: PBMCs, taken before TCRalphabeta/CD19-depleted stem cell transplant. These receptors were taken from a child aged 2-15 years with inherited bone marrow failure, due to receive a stem cell transplant.

This clonotype occurred a few times. The CDR3 DNA follows: TGTGCCAGCAGTTTTACTAGCGGGGACCGACATTACAATGAGCAGTTCTTC. This sequence encodes CASSFTSGDRHYNEQFF. This chain links TRBV12-3 or TRBV12-4 with TRBJ2-1, with 10 bases lining up with TRBD2. The CDR3 has 17 amino acids. V was clipped by 3 bases and J by 4 bases; unmatched bases: 9.

Ten or more counts support this clonotype. The chain joins TRBV20-1 to TRBJ2-5; D is uncertain. Germline V gene sequence: CDR1 DFQATT, CDR2 SNEGSKA (reference sequence). The CDR3 is 14 amino acids. V dropped 1 base and J dropped 1 base, with 10 bases sitting between them. In DNA, the CDR3 is TGCAGTGCTAGAGGTGGTGCGGCCCAAGAGACCCAGTACTTC. It encodes CSARGGAAQETQYF.

There are a few counts of this clonotype. The CDR3 here is CASRLRAGEIPDTQYF. CDR3 in DNA: TGTGCCAGCAGGCTAAGGGCAGGGGAAATCCCAGATACGCAGTATTTT. The chain links TRBV12-3 or TRBV12-4 to TRBJ2-3; D is perhaps TRBD1 (6 bases). CDR3 length: 16 amino acids. V was shortened by 6 bases and J by 4 bases, with 20 bases between the two germline ends.

This clonotype was observed many times. The chain uses TRBV20-1 and TRBJ2-7; unclear D gene. The CDR3 totals 11 residues. Germline CDR1 DFQATT, CDR2 SNEGSKA (reference sequence). The germline V and J ends were trimmed by 2 bases and 7 bases, with 9 bases remaining between them. Here the CDR3 DNA reads TGCAGTGCTAGAAGGATAGAAGAGCAGTACTTC. It is translated as CSARRIEEQYF.

This clonotype was found a few times. The rearrangement uses TRBV20-1 and TRBJ2-1; 8 positions agree with TRBD2. Per germline, CDR1 DFQATT and CDR2 SNEGSKA (reference sequence). This CDR3 is 19 amino acids long. With 3 bases clipped from V and 6 bases from J, the junction kept 22 bases outside the gene matches. The CDR3 DNA follows: TGCAGTGCTAGCCGCGCGGACGTGGGGAAGCGGGAGTGGTCCAATGAGCAGTTCTTC. It encodes CSASRADVGKREWSNEQFF.

This clonotype was recorded at least ten times. The chain uses TRBV6-5 and TRBJ1-2; the D is unclear. Germline lookup yields CDR1 MNHEY and CDR2 SVGAGI. The CDR3 loop spans 14 amino acids. V lost 1 base and J lost 2, with 8 bases in between. Here the CDR3 reads CASSYLQSNYGYTF. The CDR3 region has the DNA TGTGCCAGCAGTTACTTACAGAGCAACTATGGCTACACCTTC.

This clonotype was counted at least ten times. The chain links TRBV27 to TRBJ2-3; 8 positions match TRBD2. CDR3 size: 18 residues. Germline loops: CDR1 MNHEY, CDR2 SMNVEV (reference sequence). V lost 4 bases, J lost 5 bases, and 17 bases stayed unmatched. The CDR3 spells CASSSITPRAGARDTQYF. The DNA for the CDR3 is TGTGCCAGCAGTTCCATTACACCGCGAGCGGGAGCGAGAGATACGCAGTATTTT.

The rearrangement joins TRBV11-2 to TRBJ2-5; 16 bases match TRBD2. The CDR3 consists of 17 residues. Germline CDR1 SGHAT, CDR2 FQNNGV. V lost 3 bases to trimming and J lost 5 bases; unmatched junction nucleotides: 6. The CDR3 region has the DNA TGTGCCAGCAGCTTGGGGCCGGGACTAGCGGGAGGGGAGACCCAGTACTTC. Residues: CASSLGPGLAGGETQYF.

At least ten counts were recorded for this clonotype. V gene TRBV29-1 combines with J gene TRBJ1-1, with 9 bases lining up with TRBD1. The CDR3 totals 14 residues. J gave up 10 bases and V 3 bases, and 12 bases lay outside the gene matches. CDR1 and CDR2 (germline): SQVTM, ANQGSEA. CDR3 sequence: CSVDTQGTGTGAFF. In DNA, the CDR3 is TGCAGCGTTGACACTCAAGGGACAGGGACCGGAGCTTTCTTT.

The chain has TRBV28 and TRBJ1-1, with TRBD1 as a possible D gene (5 bases). CDR1 is MDHEN, CDR2 SYDVKM, per germline. The CDR3 consists of 15 residues. Trimming removed 4 bases at V and 4 bases at J, with 16 bases between. CDR3 DNA: TGTGCCAGCAGTTCCCTGAGGCAGGGAAGCACTGAAGCTTTCTTT. Protein sequence: CASSSLRQGSTEAFF.

This clonotype was detected ten times or more. The chain couples TRBV24-1 to TRBJ1-2; D remains unclear. With 3 bases removed from V and 7 bases from J, the gap between germline ends came to 14 bases. CDR1 is KGHDR and CDR2 is SFDVKD in the germline V gene. This CDR3 comprises 14 residues. The CDR3 sequence is CATSDRVEGAGYTF. In nucleotides, the CDR3 is TGTGCCACCAGTGATCGTGTTGAGGGAGCTGGCTACACCTTC.

In this sample, this clonotype turned up many times. The chain is built from TRBV28 and TRBJ1-5, with unresolved D. Germline CDR1 and CDR2: MDHEN and SYDVKM. This CDR3 spans 13 amino acids. V was clipped by 2 bases and J by 6 bases, with 8 bases between them. The CDR3 nucleotides are TGTGCCAGCAGTTTAGGTTTTAGTCAGCCCCAGCATTTT. Its protein is CASSLGFSQPQHF.

This clonotype has at least ten counts. One end of the junction varies from germline; a read error may be responsible. V and J are TRBV4-3 and TRBJ2-1, with D perhaps given as TRBD1 or TRBD2 (5 bases each). This CDR3 region has 17 residues. From germline, CDR1 is LGHNA and CDR2 YSLEER. The CDR3 sequence is CASSQDWGPGTNNEQFF. CDR3 in DNA: TGCGCCAGCAGCCAAGATTGGGGACCGGGGACGAACAATGAACAGTTCTTC.

The table lists this clonotype with many counts. The rearrangement joins TRBV29-1 to TRBJ1-2; tentatively, D is TRBD1 (6 bases). The ends were cut back, 4 bases at V and 9 bases at J, with 18 bases in the middle. The CDR3 covers 13 residues. Per the germline V gene, CDR1 is SQVTM and CDR2 is ANQGSEA. DNA of the CDR3: TGCAGCGTTGCCCCACAGGGCCATCACAGCTACACCTTC. Protein sequence: CSVAPQGHHSYTF.

This clonotype was observed a few times. This rearrangement joins TRBV19 to TRBJ2-7; 8 positions match TRBD1. The CDR3 runs 14 residues. CDR1 is LNHDA and CDR2 is SQIVND in the germline V gene (reference sequence). Trimming took 5 bases from V and 2 from J; bases not matched to a gene: 5. The CDR3 DNA reads TGTGCCAGTAGTGGTAACAGGGGGACCTACGAGCAGTACTTC. It yields the protein CASSGNRGTYEQYF.

Points on this clonotype: Lacking the conserved final phenylalanine or tryptophan, this CDR3 likely reflects a read error. CDR3 nucleotide sequence: TGTGCCAGCAGTTCGGGACTTAACACCGGGGAGCTGTTTTCT. Amino acids: CASSSGLNTGELFS. This rearrangement joins TRBV28 to TRBJ2-2; a weak D match, TRBD2 (6 bases). The CDR3 extends over 14 amino acids. The germline CDR1 and CDR2 sequences are MDHEN and SYDVKM. Trimming cost V 4 bases and J 2 bases, with 8 bases left between them.

On this clonotype: A much larger clone differs from this one at a single base, so this may be a read error. V is TRBV4-3 and J is TRBJ2-1; D gene ambiguous. The germline gives CDR1 LGHNA, CDR2 YSLEER. The CDR3 runs to 14 residues. CDR3 region: CASSPVRVGNEQLF. The CDR3 DNA reads as TGCGCCAGCAGCCCCGTCCGGGTAGGCAATGAGCAGCTCTTC.

This clonotype was recorded a few times. This chain links TRBV20-1 with TRBJ2-1; TRBD2 agrees at 7 bases. The V gene end was trimmed by 1 base and the J gene end by 4 bases; junction bases not matched to a gene: 4. In germline, CDR1 is DFQATT, CDR2 SNEGSKA (reference sequence). The CDR3 spans 14 residues. The CDR3 reads CSARVAGDYNEQFF. The CDR3 DNA reads TGCAGTGCTAGAGTGGCGGGGGATTACAATGAGCAGTTCTTC.

This clonotype was picked up a small number of times. V is TRBV19 and J is TRBJ2-7, with 8 positions matching TRBD1. V gave up 6 bases and J gave up 3 bases; unmatched junction bases: 7. Germline values: CDR1 LNHDA, CDR2 SQIVND (reference sequence). This CDR3 is 14 amino acids long. The CDR3 DNA reads TGTGCCAGTAGGAGGACAGGGATCGGCTACGAGCAGTACTTC. Amino acid sequence: CASRRTGIGYEQYF. Full variable domain (outside the CDR3, taken from reference TRBV19 and TRBJ2-7): DGGITQSPKYLFRKEGQNVTLSCEQNLNHDAMYWYRQDPGQGLRLIYYSQIVNDFQKGDIAEGYSVSREKKESFPLTVTSAQKNPTAFYLCASRRTGIGYEQYFGPGTRLTVT.

The V call is TRBV19, the J call TRBJ2-3, with 13 bases that match TRBD2. The trim removed 10 bases at V and 3 bases at J, leaving 7 bases unmatched. The CDR3 has 15 amino acids. CDR1 is LNHDA and CDR2 is SQIVND in the germline V gene (reference sequence). CDR3 coding DNA: TGTGCCACCGCCGGACTAGCGGGAGCAACAGATACGCAGTATTTT. Protein product: CATAGLAGATDTQYF.

This clonotype occurred many times. The gene calls are TRBV12-3 or TRBV12-4 and TRBJ2-6; D gene unclear. This CDR3 is built from 16 residues. V lost 5 bases and J 0 bases, leaving 11 bases between the germline ends. The CDR3: CASSPDGRSGANVLTF. CDR3 in DNA: TGTGCCAGCAGTCCTGACGGCCGCTCTGGGGCCAACGTCCTGACTTTC.

This clonotype was seen many times. This sequence joins TRBV12-3 or TRBV12-4 and TRBJ2-5; 7 bases align to TRBD2. The CDR3 loop spans 13 amino acids. Germline trimming cut 5 bases from V and 6 bases from J; bases unmatched to any gene: 6. The CDR3 region has the DNA TGTGCCAGCAGTCCCGGGACTACCCAGACCCAGTACTTC. Protein sequence: CASSPGTTQTQYF.

Turning to this clonotype: An end of the junction does not agree with germline; a read error may underlie this. The chain carries TRBV5-1 and TRBJ2-1, with 8 bases lining up with TRBD2. Germline V gene data show CDR1 as SGHRS and CDR2 as YFSETQ. The CDR3 consists of 15 residues. The CDR3 is CASSLSSGAYNGQFF. In nucleotides, the CDR3 is TGCGCCAGCAGCTTGAGTAGCGGGGCTTACAATGGGCAGTTCTTC.

The table lists this clonotype with many counts. The DNA for the CDR3 is TGTGCCAGCAGCCGATTGGACTACTCCTACGAGCAGTACTTC. Protein product: CASSRLDYSYEQYF. The genes are TRBV5-4 and TRBJ2-7, with D perhaps TRBD2 (6 bases). The germline gives CDR1 SGHNT, CDR2 YYREEE (reference sequence). The V end was cut by 4 bases, the J end by 0 bases, with 11 bases between. This CDR3 is built from 14 residues.

This clonotype was counted many times. This sequence joins TRBV5-1 and TRBJ2-7, with D maybe TRBD2 (8 bases). The V gene's germline CDR1 is SGHRS and CDR2 YFSETQ. V was trimmed by 0 bases and J by 6 bases, leaving 16 bases between them. The CDR3 is made up of 15 amino acids. CDR3: CASSLGGTAGAEQYF. The CDR3, as DNA: TGCGCCAGCAGCTTGGGCGGGACAGCGGGAGCCGAGCAGTACTTC.

This rearrangement joins TRBV29-1 to TRBJ2-5; D not resolved. V was trimmed by 2 bases and J by 5 bases, leaving 9 bases between them. The germline V gene has CDR1 SQVTM and CDR2 ANQGSEA. This CDR3 contains 12 residues. The CDR3 loop reads CSVEPGGETQYF. Here the CDR3 DNA reads TGCAGCGTTGAACCGGGTGGCGAGACCCAGTACTTC.

This clonotype was seen at least ten times. V usage is TRBV11-2 and J usage is TRBJ2-7; 11 bases line up with TRBD2. Germline-derived CDR1 and CDR2 are SGHAT and FQNNGV. The V and J ends lost 5 bases and 0 bases, in that order; junction bases with no gene match: 6. This CDR3 has 16 amino acids. The CDR3 coding sequence is TGTGCCAGCAGCAATACTAGCGGGAGTACCTCCTACGAGCAGTACTTC. This codes for CASSNTSGSTSYEQYF.